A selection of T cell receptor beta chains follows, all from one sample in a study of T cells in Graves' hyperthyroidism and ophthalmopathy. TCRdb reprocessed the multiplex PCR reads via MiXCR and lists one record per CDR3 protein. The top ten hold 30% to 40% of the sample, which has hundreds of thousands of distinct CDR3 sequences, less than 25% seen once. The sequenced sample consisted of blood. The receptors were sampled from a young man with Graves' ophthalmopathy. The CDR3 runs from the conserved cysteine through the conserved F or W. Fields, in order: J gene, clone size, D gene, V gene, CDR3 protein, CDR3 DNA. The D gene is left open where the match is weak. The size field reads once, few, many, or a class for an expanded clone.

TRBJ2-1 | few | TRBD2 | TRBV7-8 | CASSLRAGGSSYNEQFF | TGTGCCAGCAGCTTAAGGGCGGGCGGGAGCTCCTACAATGAGCAGTTCTTC
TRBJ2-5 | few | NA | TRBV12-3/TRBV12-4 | CASSLQGLGETQYF | TGTGCCAGCAGCCTTCAGGGGTTAGGGGAGACCCAGTACTTC
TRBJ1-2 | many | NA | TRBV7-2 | CASSYRSEGDYGYTF | TGTGCCAGCAGCTACCGGTCCGAGGGAGACTATGGCTACACCTTC
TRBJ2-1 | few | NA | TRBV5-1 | CASSSFRDGRNEQFF | TGCGCCAGCAGCTCCTTCAGGGACGGACGTAATGAGCAGTTCTTC
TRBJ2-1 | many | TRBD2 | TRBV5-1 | CASSGGLVSEYNEQFF | TGCGCCAGCAGCGGCGGACTAGTTTCGGAATACAATGAGCAGTTCTTC
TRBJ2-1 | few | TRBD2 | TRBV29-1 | CSVSLAGAREQFF | TGCAGCGTTTCACTAGCGGGAGCAAGGGAGCAGTTCTTC
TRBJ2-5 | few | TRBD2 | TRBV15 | CATSNSQLAGVHQYF | TGTGCCACCAGCAATTCACAACTAGCGGGAGTTCATCAGTACTTC
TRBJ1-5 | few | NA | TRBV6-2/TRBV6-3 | CASRKDQGNQPQHF | TGTGCCAGCAGGAAAGACCAGGGGAATCAGCCCCAGCATTTT
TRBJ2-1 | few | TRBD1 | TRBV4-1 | CASSHLQGAAYNEQFF | TGCGCCAGCAGCCATTTACAGGGGGCGGCCTACAATGAGCAGTTCTTC
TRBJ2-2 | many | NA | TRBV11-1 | CASSPQSGELFF | TGTGCCAGCAGCCCGCAATCCGGGGAGCTGTTTTTT
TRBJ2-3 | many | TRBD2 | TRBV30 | CAWSPRTSGPGTQYF | TGTGCCTGGAGTCCTCGGACTAGCGGTCCCGGTACGCAGTATTTT